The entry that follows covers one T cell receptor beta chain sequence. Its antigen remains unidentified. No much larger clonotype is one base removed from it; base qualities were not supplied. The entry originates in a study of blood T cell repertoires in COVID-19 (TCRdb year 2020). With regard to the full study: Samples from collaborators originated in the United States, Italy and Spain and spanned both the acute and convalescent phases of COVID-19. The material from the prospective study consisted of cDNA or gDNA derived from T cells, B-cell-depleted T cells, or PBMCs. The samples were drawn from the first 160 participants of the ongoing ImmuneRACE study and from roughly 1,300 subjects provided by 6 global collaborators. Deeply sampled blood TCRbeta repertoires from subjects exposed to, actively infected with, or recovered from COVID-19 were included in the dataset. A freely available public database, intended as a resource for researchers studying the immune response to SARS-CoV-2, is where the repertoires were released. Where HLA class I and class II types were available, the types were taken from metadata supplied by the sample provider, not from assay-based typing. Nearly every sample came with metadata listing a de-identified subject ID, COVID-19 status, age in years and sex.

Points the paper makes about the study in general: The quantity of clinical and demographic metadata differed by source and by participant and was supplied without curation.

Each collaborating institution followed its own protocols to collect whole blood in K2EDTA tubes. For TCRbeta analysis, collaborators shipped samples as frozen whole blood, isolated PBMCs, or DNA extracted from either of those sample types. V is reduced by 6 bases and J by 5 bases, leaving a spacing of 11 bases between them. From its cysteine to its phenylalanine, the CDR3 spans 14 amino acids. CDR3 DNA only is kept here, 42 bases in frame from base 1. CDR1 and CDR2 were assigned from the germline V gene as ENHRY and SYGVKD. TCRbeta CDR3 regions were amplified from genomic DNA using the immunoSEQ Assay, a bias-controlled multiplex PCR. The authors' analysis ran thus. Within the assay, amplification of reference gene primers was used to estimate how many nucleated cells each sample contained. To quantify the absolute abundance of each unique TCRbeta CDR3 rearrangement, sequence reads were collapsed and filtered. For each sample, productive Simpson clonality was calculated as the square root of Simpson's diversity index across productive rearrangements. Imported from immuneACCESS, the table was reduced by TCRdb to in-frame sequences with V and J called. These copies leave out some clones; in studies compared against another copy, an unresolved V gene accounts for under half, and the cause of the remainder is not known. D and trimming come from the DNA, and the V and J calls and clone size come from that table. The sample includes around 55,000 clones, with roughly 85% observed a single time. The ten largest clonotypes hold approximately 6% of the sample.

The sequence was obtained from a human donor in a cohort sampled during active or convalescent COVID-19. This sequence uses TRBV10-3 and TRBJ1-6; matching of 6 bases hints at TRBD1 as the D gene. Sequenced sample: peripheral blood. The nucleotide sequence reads TGTGCCATCAGCCCGGGACAAGATAATTCACCCCTCCACTTT. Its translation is CAISPGQDNSPLHF.